This TCR beta chain stems from a study of T cells expressing NK-cell markers. About the research overall: Just one sequenced donor of eight was HCMV-seronegative, while seven were seropositive. Study-wide results and limits: In about six donors, dominant CD3+CD56+NKG2C+ clonotypes ranked among the top 10 CD8+ clonotypes.

As to this clonotype: Its target is unknown.

Germline CDR1 and CDR2: SEHNR and FQNEAQ (reference sequence). The CDR3 is made up of 12 amino acids. Beta-chain TCR cDNA was generated via 5'RACE template switching with UMIs. Each CDR3 protein gets one entry in TCRdb, which reprocessed the 5' RACE reads and gives no DNA. In all, the sample yields about 170,000 distinct CDR3 sequences. Sequenced input: blood T cells: a sorted CD56 or NKG2C T cell subset, CD4+ or CD8+ T cells, or bulk PBMC T cells (not recorded which). This chain uses TRBV7-9 with TRBJ2-3. The sequence was collected from a man between 18 and 69 years old in good health. The CDR3 here is CASLLRADTQYF.